Shown below are 2 T cell receptor beta chains from a single sample sequenced in a study of T-cell memory formation after mild COVID-19. A single record per CDR3 protein comes from TCRdb applying MiXCR to the 5' RACE reads. Of fewer than 140,000 distinct CDR3 sequences detected, roughly 12% appear once; the ten largest clones hold around 30%. The specimen was PBMCs or a T cell subset sorted from them (not recorded which). The receptors shown here come from an adult woman who had mild COVID-19 (a few samples of this study predate the infection). Cell type and time point are not known.

The chain employs TRBV6-2 or TRBV6-3 and TRBJ2-7; tentative D call: TRBD1 (6 bases). This CDR3 spans 14 amino acids. V was clipped by 10 bases and J by 2 bases, with 18 bases between them. Germline CDR1 is MNHEY and CDR2 is SVGEGT. DNA for the CDR3: TGTGCCATCTCATCCGGGCAGGGGCCCTACGAGCAGTACTTC. As protein: CAISSGQGPYEQYF.

Points on this clonotype: A read error may account for a junction end that differs from germline. This chain joins TRBV6-1 and TRBJ1-1, with unresolved D. This CDR3 has 13 amino acids. Germline lookup yields CDR1 MNHNS and CDR2 SASEGT. CDR3 amino acids: CDSSEEGNTEAFF. DNA of the CDR3: TGTGACAGCAGTGAAGAAGGTAACACTGAAGCTTTCTTT.